What follows are 5 T cell receptor delta chains derived from one specimen sequenced in a study of γδ T cells in repeated Plasmodium falciparum infection. TCRdb re-processed the multiplex PCR reads using CATT. In the table there are tens of thousands of delta-chain clones, approximately 1.5% of which are singletons. Vgamma9/Vdelta2+ and Vdelta2-negative gammadelta T cells were flow-sorted from PBMC for bulk sequencing. Input material: gamma-delta T cells from blood. These receptor sequences come from a pool of human donors (malaria-infected and uninfected, not separated).

This clone has ten or more counts. The mismatch at residue 13 between this DNA's translation and the TCRdb protein of a much larger clone likely reflects a read error; the protein shown is translated from the DNA. The genes are TRDV2 and TRDJ1, with a possible D match to TRDD3 (6 bases). CDR3 length: 20 residues. Germline V lookup: CDR1 GEAIGNYY, CDR2 EKD. V was clipped by 3 bases and J by 0 bases, with 28 bases between them. This chain's CDR3 is CACDHPQSWGSSVYTDKLIF. CDR3 coding DNA: TGTGCCTGTGACCATCCTCAATCCTGGGGATCATCTGTGTACACCGATAAACTCATCTTT.

There are a few counts of this clone. TCRdb's protein, taken from a much larger clone, differs from this DNA's translation at residue 9, likely owing to a read error; the protein displayed comes from the DNA. CDR3 DNA: TGTGCTCTTGGGGCCCGAATCCCCCAACTACGTACCCTCTTCTGGGGGATACTCGATAAACTCATCTTT. Amino acids: CALGARIPQLRTLFWGILDKLIF. The chain is built from TRDV1 and TRDJ1; TRDD3 agrees at 11 bases. As TCRdb names no J gene, one was assigned here on the basis of a DNA match to germline. Germline lookup yields CDR1 TSWWSYY and CDR2 QGS. V lost 4 bases to trimming and J lost 4 bases; unmatched junction nucleotides: 29. The CDR3 sequence is 23 residues long.

By frequency in the sample, this clone is medium-sized. At the DNA level, this CDR3 is encoded by other sequences in the same sample as well. The chain carries TRDV1 and TRDJ1; D is uncertain. With 3 bases removed from V and 0 bases from J, the gap between germline ends came to 14 bases. Germline V gene sequence: CDR1 TSWWSYY, CDR2 QGS. The CDR3 runs to 16 residues. The CDR3 DNA sequence: TGTGCTCTTGGGGACACCTCGGGACGATACACCGATAAACTCATCTTT. This gives the protein CALGDTSGRYTDKLIF.

This clone was picked up a small number of times. The mismatch at residue 15 between this DNA's translation and the TCRdb protein of a much larger clone likely reflects a read error; the protein shown is translated from the DNA. V and J are TRDV1 and TRDJ1; D possibly corresponds to TRDD3 (6 bases). The J gene comes from matching the DNA to germline here; TCRdb lacks it. The CDR3 is 24 amino acids. V gave up 4 bases and J gave up 4 bases, with 43 bases separating them. From germline, CDR1 is TSWWSYY and CDR2 QGS. This CDR3 reads CALGVNHRGPQLGWRILNHDKLIF. DNA of the CDR3: TGTGCTCTTGGGGTAAACCATAGGGGGCCTCAACTGGGCTGGAGGATATTAAATCACGATAAACTCATCTTT.

This clone was seen a handful of times. Given a far larger clone just one base away, this is likely a sequencing read error. The same CDR3 is also encoded by other DNA sequences in this sample. The chain links TRDV1 to TRDJ1; either TRDD2 or TRDD3 may fit D (5 bases each). TCRdb does not report a J gene; here it was assigned by matching the DNA to germline references. V lost 5 bases to trimming and J lost 6 bases, with 40 bases between them. Looked up from germline, CDR1 is TSWWSYY and CDR2 is QGS. The CDR3 contains 22 residues. The CDR3 DNA sequence: TGTGCTCTTGGGCAAAGCCTACTACTCATGAGCCACCTATACTGGAAAACCTATAAACTCATCTTT. Protein product: CALGQSLLLMSHLYWKTYKLIF.